This entry concerns a single T cell receptor beta chain. Its antigen is currently not known. Base quality data are lacking; no much larger clone is found one base away. One collaborating source in Seattle enrolled patients during active infection and followed them longitudinally through the course of disease. The collaborating institutions used their own protocols to collect whole blood in K2EDTA tubes. Collaborator samples were shipped for TCRbeta analysis as frozen whole blood, isolated PBMCs, or DNA extracted from either sample type. TCRbeta CDR3 regions were amplified from genomic DNA using the immunoSEQ Assay, a bias-controlled multiplex PCR. As for how the authors treated the data: Within the assay, amplification of reference gene primers was used to estimate how many nucleated cells each sample contained. Sequence reads were collapsed and filtered to measure the absolute abundance of every unique TCRbeta CDR3 rearrangement. For each sample, productive Simpson clonality was calculated by taking the square root of Simpson's diversity index across productive rearrangements. The clones in this table, taken by TCRdb from immuneACCESS, are in-frame only. Not every clone is retained; where verified, under half of the shortfall comes from an unresolved V gene, and the cause of the rest is unknown. V and J calls and clone size are those listed in that table; D and trimming were worked out from the DNA. This sample holds more than 300,000 clones; more than 75% were observed only once. The ten largest account for nearly 6.5% of the sample.

Per the germline V gene, MNHEY is the CDR1 and SVGAGI is the CDR2. Inclusive of the bounding cysteine and phenylalanine, the CDR3 is 16 residues long. Only CDR3 DNA is held: 48 bases, read in frame from base 1. V is pruned by 2 bases and J by 7 bases, leaving 5 bases of the junction without a gene match. This sample is part of a study of blood T cell repertoires in COVID-19 (dated by TCRdb to 2020 to 2021). Concerning the study at large: Samples covering the acute and convalescent phases of COVID-19 were provided by collaborators in the United States, Italy and Spain. Where HLA class I and class II types were available, the types were taken from metadata supplied by the sample provider, not from assay-based typing. A freely available public database, intended as a resource for researchers studying the immune response to SARS-CoV-2, is where the repertoires were released. Sample metadata almost always included a de-identified subject ID, COVID-19 status, age in years and sex. The prospective study material was composed of cDNA or gDNA derived from T cells, B-cell-depleted T cells, or PBMCs. Samples were obtained from the ongoing ImmuneRACE study (first 160 participants) and from 1,254 subjects provided by 6 global collaborators. Subjects who had been exposed to COVID-19, were actively infected with it, or had recovered from it provided the deeply sampled blood TCRbeta repertoires that made up the dataset. General conclusions and limits of the study: Clinical and demographic metadata were provided uncurated, with the amount varying by source and participant.

Sequenced sample: peripheral blood. The source is a woman aged 45-65 years with COVID-19, enrolled during active disease. This receptor chain uses TRBV6-5 and TRBJ2-1; TRBD2 aligns with 13 central bases. The CDR3 is CASSYGGLAGENEQFF. The DNA is as follows: TGTGCCAGCAGTTACGGCGGACTAGCGGGGGAAAATGAGCAGTTCTTC.